This T cell receptor (beta chain) is drawn from a study of Ad26.COV2.S vaccination and SARS-CoV-2 variants. Here immunoSEQ multiplex PCR was the method, and the copy in TCRdb shows in-frame clones only, minus some. In the table there are 380,000 or so clones, 86% of which are singletons. Germline V gene sequence: CDR1 LGHNA, CDR2 YNFKEQ. The CDR3 loop spans 15 amino acids. Trimming at V came to 4 bases and at J to 0 bases, leaving 5 bases not matched to a gene. Treatment noted: 15 to 20 received Ad26.COV2.S at low or high dose, single or two shots; five or six received placebo; per-sample allocation not given. The samples were gathered on day 63 after the first injection of vaccine or placebo.

This receptor was obtained from a person between 18 and 65 years old who received the Ad26.COV2.S COVID-19 vaccine or a placebo. Sequencing was performed on peripheral blood, taken in a trial of Ad26.COV2.S vaccine versus placebo. The chain combines TRBV4-2 with TRBJ1-1; 7 bases are shared with TRBD1. This chain's CDR3 is CASSPQGQLNTEAFF. The CDR3 DNA reads as TGTGCCAGCAGCCCCCAGGGACAGCTGAACACTGAAGCTTTCTTT.